The next 28 T cell receptor beta chains were all read from a single sample in a study of follicular helper T cells after annual influenza vaccination. Time point denoted: 2015-2016 season, 7 days after influenza vaccination. The table came from immunoSEQ multiplex PCR; TCRdb's copy has only in-frame clones and leaves some out. The table includes fewer than 7,500 clones, 75% to 90% detected once. The sample consisted of CXCR5- memory CD4+ T cells sorted from blood, taken 7 days after influenza vaccination. These receptors all come from an adult who received the influenza vaccine.

This clone was recorded only once. The V gene is TRBV10-3, the J gene TRBJ2-1; the D call may be TRBD1 or TRBD2 (6 bases each). Per the germline V gene, CDR1 is ENHRY and CDR2 is SYGVKD. This CDR3 is 16 amino acids long. V was clipped by 6 bases and J by 0 bases, with 15 bases between them. CDR3 sequence (DNA): TGTGCCATCAGGGGGGGACACTCGAGCTCCTACAATGAGCAGTTCTTC. As protein: CAIRGGHSSSYNEQFF.

The chain has TRBV6-1 and TRBJ1-5, with D possibly matching TRBD1 (5 bases). CDR3 length: 14 amino acids. CDR1 MNHNS and CDR2 SASEGT come from the germline V gene. The germline V and J ends were trimmed by 6 bases and 4 bases, with 13 bases remaining between them. CDR3 protein: CASRVGVTNQPQHF. In DNA form, the CDR3 reads TGTGCCAGCAGGGTGGGGGTCACGAATCAGCCCCAGCATTTT.

J is TRBJ1-1 and V is TRBV5-1; a weak D match, TRBD1 (5 bases). V shed 1 base and J shed 11 bases, with 21 bases lying between them. CDR1 is SGHRS, CDR2 YFSETQ, per germline. This CDR3 has 15 residues. The CDR3 nucleotides read TGCGCCAGCAGCTTGTATGGGACTATCGCAATGGAGGCTTTCTTT. This codes for CASSLYGTIAMEAFF.

The chain employs TRBV7-2 and TRBJ1-2; D is unclear. Trimming cost V 5 bases and J 0 bases, with 4 bases left between them. This CDR3 region has 12 residues. The germline V gene has CDR1 SGHTA and CDR2 FQGNSA. CDR3 sequence: CASSRANYGYTF. CDR3 bases: TGTGCCAGCAGCCGAGCTAACTATGGCTACACCTTC. The full variable domain, in which reference TRBV7-2 and TRBJ1-2 provide the parts outside the CDR3, is GAGVSQSPSNKVTEKGKDVELRCDPISGHTALYWYRQSLGQGLEFLIYFQGNSAPDKSGLPSDRFSAERTGGSVSTLTIQRTQQEDSAVYLCASSRANYGYTFGSGTRLTVV.

This clone was observed once. The gene calls are TRBV9 and TRBJ1-2; TRBD1 is a possible D gene (5 bases). V lost 0 bases, J lost 7 bases, and 13 bases lay in between. CDR1 and CDR2 (germline): SGDLS, YYNGEE. The CDR3 runs 14 residues. The CDR3 bases are TGTGCCAGCAGCGTAGGCTACGGGGACGCTGGCTACACCTTC. Protein product: CASSVGYGDAGYTF.

The rearrangement uses TRBV6-5 and TRBJ2-6; D remains unclear. The CDR3 has 15 amino acids. Germline lookup yields CDR1 MNHEY and CDR2 SVGAGI. Trimming took 2 bases from V and 2 from J, leaving 7 bases between them. DNA of the CDR3: TGTGCCAGCAGTTACGTTCGGGCTGGGGCCAACGTCCTGACTTTC. Encoded protein: CASSYVRAGANVLTF.

This clone has just a few counts. This chain joins TRBV5-1 and TRBJ2-3; TRBD1 is a possible D gene (6 bases). The length of the CDR3 is 16 residues. Germline CDR1 SGHRS, CDR2 YFSETQ. The germline V and J ends were trimmed by 5 bases and 2 bases, with 18 bases remaining between them. The CDR3 loop reads CASRSQGTPFTDTQYF. Here the CDR3 DNA reads TGCGCCAGCAGGTCCCAGGGGACACCTTTCACAGATACGCAGTATTTT.

This clone occurred once. The rearrangement joins TRBV15 to TRBJ2-2, with a weak D call TRBD2 (5 bases). V lost 5 bases and J lost 5, with 9 bases in between. This CDR3 is built from 13 residues. The germline CDR1 and CDR2 sequences are LNHNV and YYDKDF (reference sequence). For the CDR3, the DNA is TGTGCCACCAGCCGTGAGGGAACCGGGGAGCTGTTTTTT. Its translation: CATSREGTGELFF.

This clone came up a few times. The CDR3 reads CASSRLDYTGELFF. CDR3 nucleotide sequence: TGTGCCAGCAGCCGCCTTGATTACACCGGGGAGCTGTTTTTT. The chain links TRBV7-9 to TRBJ2-2; no firm D call. V shed 5 bases and J shed 3 bases, with 10 bases lying between them. The CDR3 length is 14 residues. CDR1 is SEHNR, CDR2 FQNEAQ, per germline (reference sequence).

The chain is built from TRBV7-2 and TRBJ2-2; 7 bases are a match to TRBD1. The CDR3 totals 17 residues. The V gene end was trimmed by 6 bases and the J gene end by 0 bases; junction bases not matched to a gene: 10. Germline V gene data show CDR1 as SGHTA and CDR2 as FQGNSA. CDR3 bases: TGTGCCAGCAGATTATATTCCGGGACAGCGAACACCGGGGAGCTGTTTTTT. It translates to CASRLYSGTANTGELFF.

V usage is TRBV5-4 and J usage is TRBJ2-6; TRBD2 is a possible D gene (5 bases). Trimming left V 2 bases short and J 3 bases short, with 6 bases between. The V gene's germline CDR1 is SGHNT and CDR2 YYREEE (reference sequence). This CDR3 spans 14 amino acids. CDR3 bases: TGTGCCAGCAGCTTCCGGGATGGGGCCAACGTCCTGACTTTC. Its translation: CASSFRDGANVLTF.

The rearrangement uses TRBV21-1 and TRBJ1-5. TRBV21-1 is recorded as a pseudogene. CDR3 length: 14 amino acids. The DNA of the CDR3 is TGTGCCAGCAGCATAGACCGGGAGGGGCAGCCCCAGCATTTT. It specifies CASSIDREGQPQHF.

CDR3 sequence (DNA): TGTGCCAGCAGCGTAGGCCTCAAACCCGGTTCACCCCTCCACTTT. Protein: CASSVGLKPGSPLHF. This chain links TRBV9 with TRBJ1-6; D not certain. The CDR3 runs 15 residues. Per germline, CDR1 SGDLS and CDR2 YYNGEE. Trimming removed 0 bases from V and 9 bases from J, with 13 bases in between.

This sequence joins TRBV4-1 and TRBJ2-1, with D perhaps matching TRBD1 (5 bases). The CDR3 consists of 15 residues. V lost 0 bases and J lost 6, with 12 bases in between. Germline V CDR1 and CDR2: MGHRA, YSYEKL. CDR3: CASSQDSAGRNEQFF. The DNA for the CDR3 is TGCGCCAGCAGCCAAGATTCGGCAGGGCGCAATGAGCAGTTCTTC.

CDR3 sequence (DNA): TGTGCCAGCAGCTTCGGATGGGGTGGTTACGAGCAGTACTTC. It is translated as CASSFGWGGYEQYF. The gene calls are TRBV7-9 and TRBJ2-7; the D is unclear. V was pared by 3 bases and J by 4 bases, with 13 bases between. CDR1 SEHNR and CDR2 FQNEAQ come from the germline V gene (reference sequence). CDR3 size: 14 residues.

V is TRBV25-1 and J is TRBJ2-7; D not certain. Germline CDR1 is MGHDK and CDR2 is SYGVNS. Trimming took 6 bases from V and 1 from J, leaving 10 bases between them. CDR3 size: 13 residues. The CDR3 reads CASRRSPSYEQYF. The CDR3 DNA reads as TGTGCCAGCAGACGGTCACCTTCCTACGAGCAGTACTTC.

The CDR3 region is CASSPLEGNQPQHF. The CDR3 DNA reads TGTGCCAGCTCACCGTTGGAGGGTAATCAGCCCCAGCATTTT. This sequence joins TRBV18 and TRBJ1-5, with no clear D. CDR1 is KGHSH, CDR2 LQKENI, per germline. The CDR3 sequence is 14 residues long. V dropped 3 bases and J dropped 4 bases, with 10 bases sitting between them. Drawing the rest from reference TRBV18 and TRBJ1-5, the complete variable domain is NAGVMQNPRHLVRRRGQEARLRCSPMKGHSHVYWYRQLPEEGLKFMVYLQKENIIDESGMPKERFSAEFPKEGPSILRIQQVVRGDSAAYFCASSPLEGNQPQHFGDGTRLSIL.

CDR3 in DNA: TGCGCCAGCAGCCGATTCCGGACAGGGGTTTATGAAAAACTGTTTTTT. This sequence encodes CASSRFRTGVYEKLFF. The V and J genes are TRBV4-3 and TRBJ1-4; 9 bases line up with TRBD1. Germline CDR1 reads LGHNA; CDR2 reads YSLEER. The ends lost 4 bases at V and 6 bases at J; junction bases unmatched: 9. The CDR3 has 16 amino acids.

This chain uses TRBV6-1 with TRBJ2-7, with 9 positions matching TRBD2. The V gene end was trimmed by 7 bases and the J gene end by 3 bases; junction bases not matched to a gene: 10. This CDR3 region has 15 residues. Germline values: CDR1 MNHNS, CDR2 SASEGT. The CDR3 DNA sequence: TGTGCCAGCAAATTCTACCGCGGGGGGGGCTACGAGCAGTACTTC. Translation gives CASKFYRGGGYEQYF.

This clone was counted once. The genes are TRBV5-5 and TRBJ2-7, with TRBD1 identical over 8 bases. Germline CDR1 SGHKS, CDR2 YYEKEE (reference sequence). J was trimmed by 5 bases and V by 4 bases; bases with no gene match: 8. The CDR3 runs to 14 residues. CDR3 residues: CASSPGGIRDEQYF. CDR3 nucleotides: TGTGCCAGCAGCCCAGGGGGCATAAGGGACGAGCAGTACTTC.

The genes are TRBV11-2 and TRBJ2-3; no clear D. This CDR3 has 14 residues. Trimming took 3 bases from V and 1 from J, leaving 8 bases between them. Germline CDR1 and CDR2: SGHAT and FQNNGV. The DNA for the CDR3 is TGTGCCAGCAGCTTGGACCGCCGCACAGATACGCAGTATTTT. Translating gives CASSLDRRTDTQYF.

This chain connects TRBV4-2 to TRBJ2-5; 7 positions agree with TRBD1. This CDR3 has 15 amino acids. The V segment lost 1 base and the J segment 0 bases; nucleotides outside the gene matches: 2. From germline, CDR1 is LGHNA and CDR2 YNFKEQ. Here the CDR3 DNA reads TGTGCCAGCAGCCAAGGGGGACAGTACCAAGAGACCCAGTACTTC. It encodes CASSQGGQYQETQYF.

This sequence joins TRBV9 and TRBJ2-2, with D possibly matching TRBD1 (6 bases). This CDR3 region has 15 residues. V was shortened by 7 bases and J by 1 base, with 14 bases between the two germline ends. CDR1 is SGDLS, CDR2 YYNGEE, per germline. Written as DNA, the CDR3 is TGTGCCAGCCGCACTGGGGGCCAGAACACCGGGGAGCTGTTTTTT. This gives the protein CASRTGGQNTGELFF.

The chain joins TRBV27 to TRBJ1-1; D gene ambiguous. Germline loops: CDR1 MNHEY, CDR2 SMNVEV (reference sequence). CDR3 length: 13 amino acids. Between the trimmed V and J ends, which lost 6 bases and 0 bases, there was a span of 8 bases. CDR3 DNA sequence: TGTGCCAGCAGCCCTCTGATGAACACTGAAGCTTTCTTT. Translation: CASSPLMNTEAFF.

The V gene is TRBV6-1, the J gene TRBJ2-7; perhaps TRBD1 as D (6 bases). The germline V and J ends were trimmed by 8 bases and 0 bases, with 14 bases remaining between them. The germline CDR1 and CDR2 sequences are MNHNS and SASEGT. The CDR3 contains 14 residues. CDR3 sequence reads: CASRRGPSSYEQYF. Written as DNA, the CDR3 is TGTGCCAGCCGCAGGGGCCCCAGCTCCTACGAGCAGTACTTC.

The V call is TRBV6-1, the J call TRBJ1-2; 9 nucleotides align to TRBD1. Germline trimming cut 6 bases from V and 4 bases from J; bases unmatched to any gene: 6. This CDR3 region has 14 residues. Looked up from germline, CDR1 is MNHNS and CDR2 is SASEGT. This CDR3 reads CASRFPGQGYGYTF. Written as DNA, the CDR3 is TGTGCCAGCAGGTTCCCGGGACAGGGCTATGGCTACACCTTC.

This CDR3 is CASSLARGNYEQFF. CDR3 bases: TGTGCCAGCAGCTTGGCCCGGGGTAACTATGAGCAGTTCTTC. The chain is built from TRBV5-4 and TRBJ2-1, with D possibly being TRBD2 (5 bases). The CDR3 extends over 14 amino acids. V gave up 0 bases and J gave up 8 bases, with 12 bases separating them. Per the germline V gene, CDR1 is SGHNT and CDR2 is YYREEE (reference sequence).

The rearrangement uses TRBV18 and TRBJ2-3; 13 nucleotides agree with TRBD2. The V gene end was trimmed by 5 bases and the J gene end by 4 bases; junction bases not matched to a gene: 6. Germline CDR1 and CDR2: KGHSH and LQKENI. This CDR3 contains 16 residues. CDR3 in DNA: TGTGCCAGCTCATTAACTAGCGGGGGGGCCGCAGATACGCAGTATTTT. Protein: CASSLTSGGAADTQYF.